The 14 T cell receptor beta chains reported below all come from one sample, sequenced in a study of T cell responses to AZD1222 COVID-19 vaccine. The repertoire was sequenced with immunoSEQ multiplex PCR; TCRdb's copy has only in-frame clones and lacks some. The sample has fewer than 130,000 clones; 88% are singletons. The input for sequencing was peripheral blood, taken on day 0 of AZD1222 vaccination. These receptors were obtained from an adult in good health.

V usage is TRBV4-1 and J usage is TRBJ1-1; possible D gene TRBD1, 5 bases. Germline CDR1 is MGHRA and CDR2 is YSYEKL. The V and J ends lost 3 bases and 10 bases respectively, with 15 bases between them. The CDR3 extends over 13 amino acids. The CDR3 sequence: CASSHGSGRRAFF. The CDR3 DNA reads TGCGCCAGCAGCCATGGATCAGGGCGTCGAGCTTTCTTT.

This clone has just one count. The rearrangement links TRBV5-4 to TRBJ2-2; 14 nucleotides match TRBD2. The V gene's germline CDR1 is SGHNT and CDR2 YYREEE (reference sequence). V was pared by 0 bases and J by 8 bases, with 6 bases of the junction left unmatched. CDR3 size: 17 residues. DNA of the CDR3: TGTGCCAGCAGCTTGGGACCTGGGACTAGCGGGGGAGGGGAGCTGTTTTTT. This sequence encodes CASSLGPGTSGGGELFF.

The V gene is TRBV4-1, the J gene TRBJ2-5, with 11 bases lining up with TRBD2. The V and J ends lost 0 bases and 5 bases, in that order; junction bases with no gene match: 5. This CDR3 has 16 residues. Germline V lookup: CDR1 MGHRA, CDR2 YSYEKL. CDR3 sequence: CASSQDGSGGAETQYF. CDR3 sequence (DNA): TGCGCCAGCAGCCAAGATGGTAGCGGGGGGGCTGAGACCCAGTACTTC.

This chain joins TRBV27 and TRBJ1-5; D not certain. The CDR3 consists of 14 residues. V was shortened by 1 base and J by 6 bases, with 10 bases between the two germline ends. Per the germline V gene, CDR1 is MNHEY and CDR2 is SMNVEV (reference sequence). The DNA for the CDR3 is TGTGCCAGCAGTTTATTGGGTAGCGGTCAGCCCCAGCATTTT. It translates to CASSLLGSGQPQHF.

This chain connects TRBV19 to TRBJ1-2; the D gene is possibly TRBD1 (5 bases). V was clipped by 3 bases and J by 9 bases, with 14 bases between them. The CDR3 is 13 amino acids. Per the germline V gene, CDR1 is LNHDA and CDR2 is SQIVND (reference sequence). The CDR3 region is CASSMVTVFRYTF. Written as DNA, the CDR3 is TGTGCCAGTAGTATGGTGACAGTCTTTCGCTACACCTTC. Full variable domain (outside the CDR3, taken from reference TRBV19 and TRBJ1-2): DGGITQSPKYLFRKEGQNVTLSCEQNLNHDAMYWYRQDPGQGLRLIYYSQIVNDFQKGDIAEGYSVSREKKESFPLTVTSAQKNPTAFYLCASSMVTVFRYTFGSGTRLTVV.

The genes are TRBV19 and TRBJ1-1, with no clear D. Between the trimmed V and J ends, which lost 5 bases and 8 bases, there was a span of 15 bases. Looked up from germline, CDR1 is LNHDA and CDR2 is SQIVND (reference sequence). The CDR3 has 13 amino acids. CDR3 protein: CASSPLGPSEAFF. Written as DNA, the CDR3 is TGTGCCAGTAGTCCCTTGGGTCCCTCGGAAGCTTTCTTT.

The V gene is TRBV16, the J gene TRBJ2-7; 9 nucleotides align to TRBD1. Trimming took 4 bases from V and 8 from J; bases not matched to a gene: 21. Germline-derived CDR1 and CDR2 are KGHSY and FQNENV. The CDR3 has 18 amino acids. The DNA for the CDR3 is TGTGCCAGCAGCCCACAAAGGCACGGGACAGGGCCCTACGAGCAGCAGTACTTC. It is translated as CASSPQRHGTGPYEQQYF.

The chain uses TRBV6-4 and TRBJ1-1; D perhaps matches TRBD1 (5 bases). The CDR3 length is 14 residues. Trimming removed 0 bases from V and 1 base from J, with 6 bases in between. Per the germline V gene, CDR1 is MRHNA and CDR2 is SNTAGT. CDR3 sequence (DNA): TGTGCCAGCAGTGACTCGGGGGAGAACACTGAAGCTTTCTTT. Residues: CASSDSGENTEAFF.

The chain is built from TRBV12-3 or TRBV12-4 and TRBJ1-1; D ambiguous. CDR3 length: 13 residues. V was clipped by 3 bases and J by 5 bases, with 10 bases between them. CDR3 sequence (DNA): TGTGCCAGCAGTTTCGAGATGGCGACTGAAGCTTTCTTT. This sequence encodes CASSFEMATEAFF.

This chain uses TRBV7-9 with TRBJ1-5; TRBD1 matches at 7 bases. Germline trimming cut 5 bases from V and 5 bases from J; bases unmatched to any gene: 6. The CDR3 contains 14 residues. Germline assignment: CDR1 SEHNR and CDR2 FQNEAQ (reference sequence). DNA for the CDR3: TGTGCCAGCAGCCCAACCAGGGGGGATCAGCCCCAGCATTTT. The encoded protein is CASSPTRGDQPQHF.

The V call is TRBV19, the J call TRBJ2-6; D is ambiguous. The V and J ends lost 8 bases and 4 bases respectively, with 12 bases between them. CDR3 size: 14 residues. The germline V gene has CDR1 LNHDA and CDR2 SQIVND (reference sequence). CDR3 protein: CASHTAVGANVLTF. The CDR3 DNA reads as TGTGCCAGTCATACAGCTGTCGGGGCCAACGTCCTGACTTTC.

The V call is TRBV5-6, the J call TRBJ2-7; no firm D call. Trimming cost V 0 bases and J 0 bases, with 4 bases left between them. CDR1 SGHDT and CDR2 YYEEEE come from the germline V gene. This CDR3 region has 13 residues. CDR3 amino acids: CASSLGNSYEQYF. The CDR3 nucleotides read TGTGCCAGCAGCTTGGGTAACTCCTACGAGCAGTACTTC.

The chain recombines TRBV15 with TRBJ2-3; 9 bases are a match to TRBD2. The CDR3 loop spans 14 amino acids. Losses at the gene ends were 5 bases for V and 3 bases for J; bases not matched to a gene: 3. CDR1 and CDR2 (germline): LNHNV, YYDKDF (reference sequence). The CDR3, as DNA: TGTGCCACCAGCGGACTAGCGCAGACAGATACGCAGTATTTT. Translation gives CATSGLAQTDTQYF.

The rearrangement links TRBV19 to TRBJ1-4; a weak D match, TRBD1 (5 bases). CDR1 is LNHDA, CDR2 SQIVND, per germline (reference sequence). There are 11 residues in the CDR3. The germline V and J ends were trimmed by 6 bases and 7 bases, with 6 bases remaining between them. CDR3 DNA sequence: TGTGCCAGTAGCGACAGTGAAAAACTGTTTTTT. It is translated as CASSDSEKLFF.